This T cell receptor beta chain was captured by sequencing in a study of blood T cell repertoires in COVID-19. This clone was recorded a few times. Trimming left V 2 bases short and J 2 bases short, with 16 bases between. Germline V CDR1 and CDR2: SNHLY, FYNNEI. The CDR3 has 16 residues. Original handling: Scientists estimated how many nucleated cells there were by amplifying reference gene primers. Produced via immunoSEQ multiplex PCR; TCRdb's table is partial and in-frame only. D and trimming come from the DNA, and the V and J calls and clone size come from that table. The sample holds about 110,000 clones; approximately 68% are singletons and the top ten take roughly 7.5%.

The clonotype was recovered from a woman aged 55-69 years with acute or convalescent COVID-19. The sample comprised peripheral blood. The V call is TRBV2, the J call TRBJ2-7, with D unclear. The CDR3 region has the DNA TGTGCCAGCAGTGAAAGGCTTCAGGTCGGCCCCTACGAGCAGTACTTC. This translates into CASSERLQVGPYEQYF.